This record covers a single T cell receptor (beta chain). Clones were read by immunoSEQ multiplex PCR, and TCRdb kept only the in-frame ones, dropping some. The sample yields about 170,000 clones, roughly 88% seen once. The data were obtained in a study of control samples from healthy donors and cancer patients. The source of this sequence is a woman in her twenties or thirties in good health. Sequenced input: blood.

CDR3 DNA: TGTGCCAGCAGAACAGGGCCCGGGGAGCTGTTTTTT. Translating it yields CASRTGPGELFF. This sequence joins TRBV28 and TRBJ2-2; tentatively, D is TRBD1 (6 bases). The germline V gene encodes CDR1 MDHEN and CDR2 SYDVKM. V dropped 6 bases and J dropped 6 bases, with 8 bases sitting between them. This CDR3 has 12 residues.